This T cell receptor (beta chain) is from a study of T cells after yellow fever vaccination. Study at large: Fractions low in cell number were prepared with SMART-Seq v4 Ultra Low Input. The study's findings and limits: Post-booster repertoires contained most primary-vaccination clones again (roughly 96% CD4, approximately 88% CD8).

MiXCR was run by TCRdb on the 5' RACE reads, yielding one entry per CDR3 protein. Of 550,000 to 750,000 distinct CDR3 sequences listed, roughly 12% are singletons. Germline CDR1 SGHTA, CDR2 FQGNSA. The V end was cut by 6 bases, the J end by 1 base, with 16 bases between. This CDR3 spans 17 amino acids. This clonotype was counted between two and nine times. Its specificity is not known. This TCR was recovered from a man younger than 45 who received the YFV17D yellow fever vaccine. This material consisted of PBMCs, taken on the day of the yellow fever booster vaccination. The V and J genes are TRBV7-2 and TRBJ2-6; D gene uncertain. The CDR3 sequence is CASRASRLGSGANVLTF. The CDR3 DNA is TGTGCCAGCAGAGCGTCTCGTTTGGGGTCTGGGGCCAACGTCCTGACTTTC.